Listed below are T cell receptor beta chains from one sample, sequenced in a study of control samples from healthy donors and cancer patients. Measured with immunoSEQ multiplex PCR; TCRdb has only the in-frame clones, and not every one. Found here are about 110,000 clones, 90% to 95% of them singletons; the top ten hold about 7.2%. Sequences were obtained from blood. The receptors come from a woman in her late teens or twenties in good health. Each CDR3 is given with its conserved first and last residue. A D gene is named only where the DNA matches it firmly. Clone sizes are given selectively: once, few, many, or a class where the clone is expanded.

V	size	J	length	D	CDR3	DNA
TRBV5-1	-	TRBJ1-2	15	-	CASSFVAGTNYGYTF	TGCGCCAGCAGCTTCGTAGCAGGAACTAACTATGGCTACACCTTC
TRBV7-9	-	TRBJ1-4	14	TRBD1	CASSLQGAREKLFF	TGTGCCAGCAGCCTACAGGGGGCGAGGGAAAAACTGTTTTTT
TRBV19	-	TRBJ1-2	14	-	CASSIGISSYGYTF	TGTGCCAGTAGTATTGGGATTTCGAGTTATGGCTACACCTTC
TRBV7-9	-	TRBJ1-2	15	-	CASSPTGTGKSGYTF	TGTGCCAGCAGCCCAACGGGTACAGGGAAGAGTGGCTACACCTTC
TRBV6-5	-	TRBJ1-3	15	-	CASSYSGYSGNTIYF	TGTGCCAGCAGTTACTCGGGCTACTCTGGAAACACCATATATTTT
TRBV2	-	TRBJ2-1	18	-	CASRSPPRQGSPYNEQFF	TGTGCCAGCAGATCCCCCCCCCGCCAGGGCTCGCCCTACAATGAGCAGTTCTTC
TRBV7-5	-	TRBJ2-3	21	-	CVRSLALKSSGNWCGTDTQYF	TGTGTCAGAAGCTTAGCGCTAAAGTCTAGCGGGAATTGGTGCGGCACAGATACGCAGTATTTT
TRBV9	-	TRBJ2-5	15	TRBD2	CASSGSSGSVETQYF	TGTGCCAGCAGCGGCTCAAGCGGGAGTGTAGAGACCCAGTACTTC
TRBV12-3/TRBV12-4	-	TRBJ1-1	13	TRBD1	CASSSTGGTEAFF	TGTGCCAGCAGTTCGACAGGGGGCACTGAAGCTTTCTTT
TRBV7-2	-	TRBJ2-1	16	TRBD2	CASSLDSGSSYNEQFF	TGTGCCAGCAGCTTAGACAGCGGGAGTTCCTACAATGAGCAGTTCTTC
TRBV6-5	-	TRBJ1-1	14	TRBD1	CASKRDRGDTEAFF	TGTGCCAGCAAGAGGGACAGGGGCGACACTGAAGCTTTCTTT
TRBV28	-	TRBJ2-5	15	-	CASSATSRYQETQYF	TGTGCCAGCAGTGCAACCTCCAGGTACCAAGAGACCCAGTACTTC
TRBV28	-	TRBJ1-6	17	-	CASSPPTGSSYNSPLHF	TGTGCCAGCAGTCCTCCCACAGGGAGCTCCTATAATTCACCCCTCCACTTT
TRBV27	-	TRBJ2-7	17	-	CASSSNLWAELDPGQYF	TGTGCCAGCAGTTCTAACCTATGGGCCGAACTTGACCCTGGGCAGTACTTC
TRBV18	-	TRBJ2-7	18	TRBD2	CASSPLQRGWGRNYEQYF	TGTGCCAGCTCACCACTTCAGCGGGGTTGGGGTAGGAACTACGAGCAGTACTTC
TRBV5-5	-	TRBJ2-6	18	-	CASSVAGQLLSGANVLTF	TGTGCCAGCAGTGTCGCGGGACAGCTCCTCTCTGGGGCCAACGTCCTGACTTTC
TRBV5-1	-	TRBJ2-5	15	TRBD1	CASNRGQANQETQYF	TGCGCCAGCAACAGGGGACAAGCGAATCAAGAGACCCAGTACTTC
TRBV7-2	-	TRBJ2-7	13	TRBD1	CASSPTGVGEQYF	TGTGCCAGCAGCCCCACAGGGGTAGGCGAGCAGTACTTC
TRBV12-3/TRBV12-4	-	TRBJ1-1	13	-	CASSFGWNTEAFF	TGTGCCAGCAGTTTTGGTTGGAACACTGAAGCTTTCTTT
TRBV18	-	TRBJ1-6	14	-	CASSPLREGSPLHF	TGTGCCAGCTCACCACTTAGGGAAGGGTCACCCCTCCACTTT
TRBV28	-	TRBJ2-2	16	TRBD1	CASSLKTGASTGELFF	TGTGCCAGCAGTTTGAAGACAGGGGCGAGCACCGGGGAGCTGTTTTTT
TRBV19	-	TRBJ1-3	14	TRBD1	CASSPDRDGNTIYF	TGTGCCAGTAGTCCCGACAGGGATGGAAACACCATATATTTT
TRBV13	-	TRBJ2-1	13	TRBD2	CASSLQRGVRRFF	TGTGCCAGCAGCTTACAGCGGGGGGTTCGTCGGTTCTTC
TRBV3-1/TRBV3-2	-	TRBJ2-7	15	-	CASSLRAGKSYEQYF	TGTGCCAGCAGCCTAAGGGCGGGAAAGTCCTACGAGCAGTACTTC
TRBV19	-	TRBJ2-2	18	TRBD2	CASSPTSGGARGTGELFF	TGTGCCAGTAGTCCGACTAGCGGGGGGGCCCGGGGAACCGGGGAGCTGTTTTTT
TRBV9	-	TRBJ1-2	13	-	CASSVVSGAGYTF	TGTGCCAGCAGCGTAGTTTCAGGGGCCGGCTACACCTTC
TRBV6-2/TRBV6-3	-	TRBJ2-2	17	-	CASSRSTSLDPAGELFF	TGTGCCAGCAGTCGTTCGACTAGTCTAGATCCGGCCGGGGAGCTGTTTTTT
TRBV19	-	TRBJ1-2	15	TRBD1	CASRDRDRLNYGYTF	TGTGCCAGTAGAGACCGGGACAGGCTTAACTATGGCTACACCTTC
TRBV28	-	TRBJ1-2	10	-	CASRRTRYTF	TGTGCCAGCAGACGGACTCGATACACCTTC
TRBV4-2	-	TRBJ2-3	16	TRBD1	CASSQKGQRRTDTQYF	TGTGCCAGCAGCCAAAAGGGACAGAGGCGCACAGATACGCAGTATTTT
TRBV7-2	-	TRBJ1-5	17	TRBD1	CASSLRGQQGEGQPQHF	TGTGCCAGCAGCTTACGAGGACAACAGGGGGAAGGTCAGCCCCAGCATTTT
TRBV5-5	-	TRBJ1-2	12	-	CASSLNRAGYTF	TGTGCCAGCAGCTTGAATCGAGCTGGCTACACCTTC
TRBV18	-	TRBJ1-3	14	-	CASSPTDSGNTIYF	TGTGCCAGCTCACCCACCGACAGTGGAAACACCATATATTTT
TRBV7-2	-	TRBJ2-3	14	-	CASVWRTSTDTQYF	TGTGCCAGCGTTTGGCGTACTAGCACAGATACGCAGTATTTT
TRBV6-2/TRBV6-3	-	TRBJ2-1	16	-	CASSYSYRNPNNEQFF	TGTGCCAGCAGTTACTCATACCGAAACCCCAACAATGAGCAGTTCTTC
TRBV4-3	-	TRBJ2-5	14	-	CASSQDGTGETQYF	TGCGCCAGCAGCCAAGACGGGACGGGGGAGACCCAGTACTTC
TRBV7-9	-	TRBJ1-4	15	-	CASSLFSGRGEKLFF	TGTGCCAGCAGCTTATTTAGTGGGCGTGGGGAAAAACTGTTTTTT
TRBV5-1	once	TRBJ1-2	15	TRBD1	CASSLTGEARYGYTF	TGCGCCAGCAGCTTGACAGGGGAAGCTAGGTATGGCTACACCTTC
TRBV9	-	TRBJ2-1	14	TRBD2	CASSVSGGDAEQFF	TGTGCCAGCAGCGTTTCCGGGGGGGATGCTGAGCAGTTCTTC
TRBV28	-	TRBJ1-6	15	-	CASIDTSSYNSPLHF	TGTGCCAGCATTGACACGAGCTCCTATAATTCACCCCTCCACTTT
TRBV7-6	once	TRBJ2-3	16	TRBD2	CASSSGGGRWADTQYF	TGTGCCAGCAGCTCGGGAGGAGGTCGGTGGGCAGATACGCAGTATTTT
TRBV2	-	TRBJ1-1	14	TRBD1	CASRDRGSNTEAFF	TGTGCCAGCAGAGACAGGGGATCGAACACTGAAGCTTTCTTT
TRBV15	-	TRBJ1-6	14	TRBD1	CATSRDQGDSPLHF	TGTGCCACCAGCAGAGATCAGGGGGATTCACCCCTCCACTTT
TRBV6-5	-	TRBJ1-1	14	-	CASSYSRQNTEAFF	TGTGCCAGCAGTTACTCTCGACAGAACACTGAAGCTTTCTTT
TRBV25-1	once	TRBJ2-2	16	-	CASSDLGATNTGELFF	TGTGCCAGCAGTGATTTGGGGGCTACGAACACCGGGGAGCTGTTTTTT
TRBV15	once	TRBJ2-5	13	-	CATSRAERETQYF	TGTGCCACCAGCAGGGCGGAGAGAGAGACCCAGTACTTC
TRBV27	once	TRBJ2-7	15	TRBD2	CASSSLAGLDHEQYF	TGTGCCAGCAGTTCTTTAGCGGGTCTAGACCACGAGCAGTACTTC
TRBV30	-	TRBJ2-7	13	TRBD1	CAWTTGFLYEQYF	TGTGCCTGGACGACAGGGTTTCTTTACGAGCAGTACTTC
TRBV27	-	TRBJ2-2	16	-	CASSTSETRNTGELFF	TGTGCCAGCAGTACCTCAGAGACAAGGAACACCGGGGAGCTGTTTTTT